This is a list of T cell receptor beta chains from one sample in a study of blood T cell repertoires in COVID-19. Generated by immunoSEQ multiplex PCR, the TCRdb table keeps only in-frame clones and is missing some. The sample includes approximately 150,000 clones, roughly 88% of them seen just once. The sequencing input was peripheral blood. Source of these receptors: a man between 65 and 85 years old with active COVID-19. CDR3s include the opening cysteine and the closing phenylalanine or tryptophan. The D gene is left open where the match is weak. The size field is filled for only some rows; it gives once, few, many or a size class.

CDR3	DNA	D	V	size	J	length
CASSPGTGPEAQYF	TGTGCCAGCTCACCCGGGACAGGTCCGGAGGCCCAGTACTTC	TRBD1	TRBV18	NA	TRBJ2-5	14
CASSLQENTEAFF	TGTGCCAGCAGCCTACAGGAGAACACTGAAGCTTTCTTT	NA	TRBV7-9	NA	TRBJ1-1	13
CASSERGQTEAFF	TGTGCCAGCAGTGAACGAGGACAGACTGAAGCTTTCTTT	NA	TRBV6-1	NA	TRBJ1-1	13
CASGSGDRAYTEAFF	TGTGCTAGTGGTTCAGGGGACAGGGCCTACACTGAAGCTTTCTTT	TRBD1	TRBV12-5	NA	TRBJ1-1	15
CATSRDTYEQYF	TGTGCCACCAGCAGGGACACCTACGAGCAGTACTTC	NA	TRBV24-1	NA	TRBJ2-7	12
CASSVAGSGYEQYF	TGTGCCAGCAGTGTAGCGGGATCGGGCTACGAGCAGTACTTC	TRBD2	TRBV7-9	NA	TRBJ2-7	14
CASSSRGGTEAFF	TGTGCCAGCAGTTCCCGGGGGGGCACTGAAGCTTTCTTT	NA	TRBV27	NA	TRBJ1-1	13
CASSPARGRGLTGELFF	TGTGCCAGCAGCCCCGCCAGGGGCCGCGGTTTGACCGGGGAGCTGTTTTTT	NA	TRBV3-1/TRBV3-2	NA	TRBJ2-2	17
CASRRTGNPPYEQYF	TGTGCCAGCAGACGGACAGGGAATCCCCCCTACGAGCAGTACTTC	TRBD1	TRBV11-2	NA	TRBJ2-7	15
CASSVGQGAREQYF	TGTGCCAGCAGCGTAGGACAGGGGGCAAGGGAGCAGTACTTC	TRBD1	TRBV5-4	few	TRBJ2-7	14
CASSSTGTRADTQYF	TGTGCCAGCAGCTCCACCGGGACTAGAGCAGATACGCAGTATTTT	TRBD2	TRBV7-2	NA	TRBJ2-3	15
CASSTLTGGEGETQYF	TGTGCCAGTAGTACCCTAACCGGGGGGGAAGGGGAGACCCAGTACTTC	TRBD2	TRBV19	NA	TRBJ2-5	16
CASSLQGGSQPQHF	TGTGCCAGCAGCTTGCAGGGCGGCAGTCAGCCCCAGCATTTT	NA	TRBV5-4	once	TRBJ1-5	14
CASSPYGDYGYTF	TGTGCCAGCAGCCCCTATGGTGATTATGGCTACACCTTC	NA	TRBV7-2	NA	TRBJ1-2	13
CASSQEGGEETQYF	TGTGCCAGCAGCCAAGAGGGAGGGGAAGAGACCCAGTACTTC	TRBD2	TRBV4-2	NA	TRBJ2-5	14
CASSIAREQFF	TGTGCCAGTAGTATAGCACGGGAGCAGTTCTTC	NA	TRBV19	NA	TRBJ2-1	11
CASSLLKTSGSGGANVLTF	TGTGCCAGCAGTCTCCTCAAAACTAGCGGGAGCGGTGGGGCCAACGTCCTGACTTTC	TRBD2	TRBV28	once	TRBJ2-6	19
CASRLAGNTGELFF	TGTGCCAGCAGGCTCGCAGGGAACACCGGGGAGCTGTTTTTT	NA	TRBV28	NA	TRBJ2-2	14
CSASTLAGESGNEQFF	TGCAGTGCTAGTACCCTAGCGGGAGAAAGCGGCAATGAGCAGTTCTTC	TRBD2	TRBV20-1	NA	TRBJ2-1	16
CASSIETTGGGQPQHF	TGTGCCAGTAGTATAGAAACGACAGGGGGCGGGCAGCCCCAGCATTTT	TRBD1	TRBV19	NA	TRBJ1-5	16
CASSRQTGVTEAFF	TGTGCCAGCAGCCGACAAACAGGGGTCACTGAAGCTTTCTTT	TRBD1	TRBV3-1/TRBV3-2	NA	TRBJ1-1	14
CASSLNTFTDTQYF	TGTGCCAGCAGCTTGAACACCTTCACAGATACGCAGTATTTT	NA	TRBV7-2	few	TRBJ2-3	14
CASSQELGLWTINTGELFF	TGCGCCAGCAGCCAAGAATTGGGATTATGGACTATTAACACCGGGGAGCTGTTTTTT	NA	TRBV4-3	NA	TRBJ2-2	19
CASTRTGSGEKLFF	TGCGCCAGCACCCGGACAGGGTCGGGAGAAAAACTGTTTTTT	TRBD1	TRBV5-1	NA	TRBJ1-4	14
CASSLGPAGNTEAFF	TGCGCCAGCAGCTTGGGGCCCGCAGGGAACACTGAAGCTTTCTTT	NA	TRBV5-1	once	TRBJ1-1	15
CASSPGRGRNNEQFF	TGTGCCAGCAGTCCAGGCAGGGGGCGAAACAATGAGCAGTTCTTC	TRBD1	TRBV27	NA	TRBJ2-1	15
CASGNAGAISYEQYF	TGTGCCAGCGGGAACGCAGGGGCTATCTCCTACGAGCAGTACTTC	NA	TRBV28	NA	TRBJ2-7	15
CASSYAGGASYEQYF	TGTGCCAGCAGCTACGCGGGAGGGGCCTCCTACGAGCAGTACTTC	TRBD2	TRBV7-2	NA	TRBJ2-7	15
CASSRLARSSTDTQYF	TGTGCCAGCAGCCGACTAGCGAGATCTAGCACAGATACGCAGTATTTT	TRBD2	TRBV11-2	once	TRBJ2-3	16
CATSEPGRGYTF	TGTGCCACCAGTGAGCCCGGGAGGGGCTACACCTTC	NA	TRBV24-1	NA	TRBJ1-2	12
CASSQGLAATYEQYF	TGTGCCAGCAGCCAGGGACTAGCGGCAACCTACGAGCAGTACTTC	TRBD2	TRBV3-1/TRBV3-2	NA	TRBJ2-7	15
CASSSRSSGTDTQYF	TGTGCCAGCAGCTCACGGAGTAGCGGTACAGATACGCAGTATTTT	NA	TRBV5-4	few	TRBJ2-3	15
CASSQRGQVSSYNEQFF	TGTGCCAGCAGCCAGAGGGGGCAGGTTAGCTCCTACAATGAGCAGTTCTTC	TRBD1	TRBV11-3	NA	TRBJ2-1	17
CASSLVGGSYEQYF	TGTGCCAGCAGCTTGGTGGGAGGGAGCTACGAGCAGTACTTC	TRBD2	TRBV5-6	NA	TRBJ2-7	14
CASSFASTTSTDTQYF	TGTGCCAGCAGCTTCGCTAGCACTACTAGCACAGATACGCAGTATTTT	NA	TRBV7-6	NA	TRBJ2-3	16
CASQPGGQETEAFF	TGTGCCAGCCAACCCGGAGGGCAGGAAACTGAAGCTTTCTTT	NA	TRBV28	NA	TRBJ1-1	14
CASSRGGQRANTEAFF	TGTGCCAGCAGCCGGGGGGGGCAGCGGGCGAACACTGAAGCTTTCTTT	NA	TRBV7-3	NA	TRBJ1-1	16
CASSPYRENTEAFF	TGTGCCAGTAGTCCTTACAGGGAGAACACTGAAGCTTTCTTT	NA	TRBV19	once	TRBJ1-1	14
CSATRRDTQYF	TGCAGTGCTACGAGAAGAGATACGCAGTATTTT	NA	TRBV20-1	NA	TRBJ2-3	11
CASSELAGGEETQYF	TGTGCCAGCAGTGAATTAGCGGGAGGCGAAGAGACCCAGTACTTC	TRBD2	TRBV25-1	once	TRBJ2-5	15
CASSRAGVRGETQYF	TGCGCCAGCAGTCGCGCGGGAGTACGGGGAGAGACCCAGTACTTC	TRBD2	TRBV5-1	NA	TRBJ2-5	15
CASSLGQAGGADEQFF	TGCGCCAGCAGCTTGGGGCAGGCGGGAGGGGCGGATGAGCAGTTCTTC	TRBD2	TRBV5-1	NA	TRBJ2-1	16
CATSDGKTSRDEQFF	TGTGCCACCAGTGATGGAAAAACTAGCCGTGATGAGCAGTTCTTC	NA	TRBV24-1	NA	TRBJ2-1	15
CASSIGGGAGGANVLTF	TGTGCCAGTAGTATTGGCGGGGGCGCAGGTGGGGCCAACGTCCTGACTTTC	NA	TRBV19	NA	TRBJ2-6	17
CASSLLGLSEQYF	TGTGCCAGCAGTTTACTAGGGTTGAGCGAGCAGTACTTC	NA	TRBV2	once	TRBJ2-7	13
CASTLVSDTEAFF	TGTGCCAGCACCTTGGTTTCGGACACTGAAGCTTTCTTT	NA	TRBV5-5	NA	TRBJ1-1	13
CASSPTPGQGDQPQHF	TGTGCCAGCTCACCAACGCCGGGACAGGGGGATCAGCCCCAGCATTTT	TRBD1	TRBV18	NA	TRBJ1-5	16
CASTPGQGISEQYF	TGTGCCAGCACCCCGGGACAGGGAATTTCCGAGCAGTACTTC	TRBD1	TRBV28	NA	TRBJ2-7	14